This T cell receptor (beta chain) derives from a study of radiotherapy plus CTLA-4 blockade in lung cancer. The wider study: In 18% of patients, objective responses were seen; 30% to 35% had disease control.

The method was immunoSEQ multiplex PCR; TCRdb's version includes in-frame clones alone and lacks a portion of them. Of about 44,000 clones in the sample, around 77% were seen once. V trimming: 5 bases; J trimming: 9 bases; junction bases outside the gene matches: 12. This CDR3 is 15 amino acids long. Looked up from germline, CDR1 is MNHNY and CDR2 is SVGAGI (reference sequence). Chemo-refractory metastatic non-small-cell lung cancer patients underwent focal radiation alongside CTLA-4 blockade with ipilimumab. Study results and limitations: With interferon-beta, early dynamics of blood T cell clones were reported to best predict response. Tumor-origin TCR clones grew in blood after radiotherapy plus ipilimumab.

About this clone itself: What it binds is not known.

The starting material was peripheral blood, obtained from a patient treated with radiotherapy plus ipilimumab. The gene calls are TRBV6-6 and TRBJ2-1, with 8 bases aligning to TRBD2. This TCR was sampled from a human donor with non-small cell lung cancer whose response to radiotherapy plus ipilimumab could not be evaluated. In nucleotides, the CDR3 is TGTGCCAGCAGTACCGGGGGTAGCGGGGTTCTTGAGCAGTTCTTC. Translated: CASSTGGSGVLEQFF.